The source of this T cell receptor (beta chain) is a study of blood T cell repertoires in COVID-19. The germline gives CDR1 SGHKS, CDR2 YYEKEE (reference sequence). Germline trimming cut 0 bases from V and 6 bases from J; bases unmatched to any gene: 1. The CDR3 sequence is 15 residues long. In this sample, this clone turned up a few times. The method was immunoSEQ multiplex PCR; TCRdb's version includes in-frame clones alone and lacks a portion of them. The sample has about 94,000 clones, around 72% seen once. The J gene is TRBJ2-1, the V gene TRBV5-5; 12 positions match TRBD2. The clonotype originates from an older man with COVID-19, enrolled during active disease. Sample: peripheral blood. The CDR3 is CASSLGTSGINEQFF. The CDR3, as DNA: TGTGCCAGCAGCTTGGGGACTAGCGGGATCAATGAGCAGTTCTTC.